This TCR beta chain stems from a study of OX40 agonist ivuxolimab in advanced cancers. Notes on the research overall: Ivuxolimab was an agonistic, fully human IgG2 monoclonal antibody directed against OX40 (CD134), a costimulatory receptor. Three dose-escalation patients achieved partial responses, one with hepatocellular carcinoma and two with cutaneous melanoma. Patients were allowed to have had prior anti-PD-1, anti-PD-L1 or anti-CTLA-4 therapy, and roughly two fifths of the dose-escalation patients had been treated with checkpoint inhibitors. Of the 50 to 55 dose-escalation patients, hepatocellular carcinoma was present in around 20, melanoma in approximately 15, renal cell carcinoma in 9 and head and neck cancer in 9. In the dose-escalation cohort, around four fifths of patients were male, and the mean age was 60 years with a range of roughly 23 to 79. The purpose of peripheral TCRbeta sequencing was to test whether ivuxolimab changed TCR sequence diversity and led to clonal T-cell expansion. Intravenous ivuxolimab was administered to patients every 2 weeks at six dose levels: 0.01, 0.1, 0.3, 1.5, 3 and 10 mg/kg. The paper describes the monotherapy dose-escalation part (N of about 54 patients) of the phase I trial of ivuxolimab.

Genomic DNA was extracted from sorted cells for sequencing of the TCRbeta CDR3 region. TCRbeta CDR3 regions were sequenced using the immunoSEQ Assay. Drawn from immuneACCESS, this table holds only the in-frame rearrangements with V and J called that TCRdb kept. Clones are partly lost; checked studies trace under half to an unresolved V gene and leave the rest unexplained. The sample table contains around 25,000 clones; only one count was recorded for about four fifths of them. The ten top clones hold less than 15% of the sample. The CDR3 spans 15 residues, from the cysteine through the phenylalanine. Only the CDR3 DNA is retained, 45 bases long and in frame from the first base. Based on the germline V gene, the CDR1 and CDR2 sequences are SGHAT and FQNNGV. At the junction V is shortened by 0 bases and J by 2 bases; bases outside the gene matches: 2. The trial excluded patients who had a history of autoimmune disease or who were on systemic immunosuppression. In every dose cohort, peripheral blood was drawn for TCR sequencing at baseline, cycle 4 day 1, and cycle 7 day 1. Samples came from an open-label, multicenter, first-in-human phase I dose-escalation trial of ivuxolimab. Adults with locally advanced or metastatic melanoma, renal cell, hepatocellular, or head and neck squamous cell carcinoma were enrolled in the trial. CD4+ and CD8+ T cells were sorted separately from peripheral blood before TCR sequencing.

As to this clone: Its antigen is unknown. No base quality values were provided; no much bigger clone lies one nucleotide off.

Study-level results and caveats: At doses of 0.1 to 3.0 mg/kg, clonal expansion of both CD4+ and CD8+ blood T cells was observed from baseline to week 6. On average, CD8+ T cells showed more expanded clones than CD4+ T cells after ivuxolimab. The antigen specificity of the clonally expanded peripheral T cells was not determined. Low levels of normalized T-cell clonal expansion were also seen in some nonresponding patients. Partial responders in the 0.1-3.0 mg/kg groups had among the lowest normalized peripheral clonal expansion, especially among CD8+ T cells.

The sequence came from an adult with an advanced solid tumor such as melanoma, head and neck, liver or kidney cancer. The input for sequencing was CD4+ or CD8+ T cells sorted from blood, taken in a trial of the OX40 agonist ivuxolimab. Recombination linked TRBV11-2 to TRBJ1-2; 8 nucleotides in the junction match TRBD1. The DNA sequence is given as TGTGCCAGCAGCTTAGAAACAGGGGGGAACTATGGCTACACCTTC. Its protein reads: CASSLETGGNYGYTF.